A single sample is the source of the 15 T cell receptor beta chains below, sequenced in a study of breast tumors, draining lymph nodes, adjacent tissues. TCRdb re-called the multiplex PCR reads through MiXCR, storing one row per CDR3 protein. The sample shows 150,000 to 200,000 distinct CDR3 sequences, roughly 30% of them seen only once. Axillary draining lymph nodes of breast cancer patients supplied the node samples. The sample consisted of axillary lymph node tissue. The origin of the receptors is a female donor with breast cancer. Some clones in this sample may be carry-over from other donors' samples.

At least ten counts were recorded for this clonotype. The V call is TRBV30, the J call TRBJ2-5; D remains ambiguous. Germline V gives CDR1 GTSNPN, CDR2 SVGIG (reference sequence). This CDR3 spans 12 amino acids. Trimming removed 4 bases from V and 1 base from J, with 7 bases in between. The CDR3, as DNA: TGTGCCTGGATCCCGCGCCAAGAGACCCAGTACTTC. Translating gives CAWIPRQETQYF.

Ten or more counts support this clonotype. CDR3 DNA sequence: TGTGCCAGCAGCTTTGGAGGTTCCTACGAGCAGTACTTC. Its translation: CASSFGGSYEQYF. The chain carries TRBV5-8 and TRBJ2-7; a possible D gene is TRBD2 (5 bases). V was shortened by 2 bases and J by 1 base, with 7 bases between the two germline ends. The germline V gene has CDR1 SGHTS and CDR2 YDEGEE. The CDR3 is 13 amino acids.

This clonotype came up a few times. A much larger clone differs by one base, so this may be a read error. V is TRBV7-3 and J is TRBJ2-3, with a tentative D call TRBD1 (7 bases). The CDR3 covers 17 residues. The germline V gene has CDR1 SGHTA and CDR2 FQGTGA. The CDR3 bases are TGTGCCAGCACTTCCGGAGGGGGGCCCAAGGGGGCAGATCCGCAGTATTTT. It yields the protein CASTSGGGPKGADPQYF.

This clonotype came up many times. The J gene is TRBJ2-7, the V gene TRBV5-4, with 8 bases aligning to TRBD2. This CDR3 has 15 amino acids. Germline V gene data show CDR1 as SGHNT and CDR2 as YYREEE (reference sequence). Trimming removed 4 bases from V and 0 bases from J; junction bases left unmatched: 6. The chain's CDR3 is CASSPAGVLSYEQYF. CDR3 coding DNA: TGTGCCAGCAGCCCAGCGGGGGTACTCTCCTACGAGCAGTACTTC.

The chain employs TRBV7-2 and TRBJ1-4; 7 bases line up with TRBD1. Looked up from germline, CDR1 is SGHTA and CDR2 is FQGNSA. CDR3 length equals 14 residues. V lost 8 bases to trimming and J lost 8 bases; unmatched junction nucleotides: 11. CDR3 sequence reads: CASSPGGLLEKLFF. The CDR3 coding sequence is TGTGCCAGCTCACCAGGGGGGCTCTTGGAAAAACTGTTTTTT.

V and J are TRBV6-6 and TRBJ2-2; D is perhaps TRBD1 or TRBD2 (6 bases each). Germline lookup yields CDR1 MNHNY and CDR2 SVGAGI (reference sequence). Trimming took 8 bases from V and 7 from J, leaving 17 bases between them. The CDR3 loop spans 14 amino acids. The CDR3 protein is CASLRGGLGGELFF. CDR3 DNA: TGTGCCAGCCTCAGGGGAGGCTTGGGCGGGGAGCTGTTTTTT.

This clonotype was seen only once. The chain's CDR3 is CASSQELTGGGEKLFF. In DNA, the CDR3 is TGTGCCAGCAGCCAAGAACTGACAGGGGGCGGTGAAAAACTGTTTTTT. This chain links TRBV4-2 with TRBJ1-4; 10 nucleotides line up with TRBD1. CDR3 size: 16 residues. Germline V gene data show CDR1 as LGHNA and CDR2 as YNFKEQ. V was clipped by 0 bases and J by 7 bases; unmatched bases: 5.

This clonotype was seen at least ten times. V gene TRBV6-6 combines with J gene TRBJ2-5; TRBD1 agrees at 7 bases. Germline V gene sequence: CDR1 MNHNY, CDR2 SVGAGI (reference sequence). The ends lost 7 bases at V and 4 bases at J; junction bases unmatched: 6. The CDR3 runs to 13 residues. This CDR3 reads CASKRTGAETQYF. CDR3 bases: TGTGCCAGCAAGCGAACAGGGGCAGAGACCCAGTACTTC.

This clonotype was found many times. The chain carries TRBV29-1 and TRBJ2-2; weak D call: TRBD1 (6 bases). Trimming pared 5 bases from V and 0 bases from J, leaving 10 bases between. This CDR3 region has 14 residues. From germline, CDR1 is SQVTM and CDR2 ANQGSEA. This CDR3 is CSVRTATNTGELFF. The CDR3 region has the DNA TGCAGCGTTAGGACAGCTACGAACACCGGGGAGCTGTTTTTT.

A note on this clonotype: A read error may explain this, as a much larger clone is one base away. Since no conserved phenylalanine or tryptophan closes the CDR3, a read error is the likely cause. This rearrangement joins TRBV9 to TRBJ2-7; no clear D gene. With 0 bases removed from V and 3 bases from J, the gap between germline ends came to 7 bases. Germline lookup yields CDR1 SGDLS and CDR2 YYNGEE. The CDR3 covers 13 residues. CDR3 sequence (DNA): TGTGCCAGCAGCGTAGGTGGAAGCTACGAGCAGTACTCC. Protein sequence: CASSVGGSYEQYS.

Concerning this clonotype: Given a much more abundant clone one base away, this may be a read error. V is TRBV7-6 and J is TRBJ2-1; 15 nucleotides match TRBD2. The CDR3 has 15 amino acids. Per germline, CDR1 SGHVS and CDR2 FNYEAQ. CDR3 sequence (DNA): TGTGCCAGTAGTATGGGACTAGCGGGAGGTCATGAGCGGTTCTTC. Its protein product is CASSMGLAGGHERFF.

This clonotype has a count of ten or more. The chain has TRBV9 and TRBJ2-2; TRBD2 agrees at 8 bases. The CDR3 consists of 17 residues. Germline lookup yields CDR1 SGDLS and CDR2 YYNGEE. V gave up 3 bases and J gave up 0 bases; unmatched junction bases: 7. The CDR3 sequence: CASSAYGGGANTGELFF. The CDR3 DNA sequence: TGTGCCAGCAGCGCCTACGGGGGGGGGGCGAACACCGGGGAGCTGTTTTTT.

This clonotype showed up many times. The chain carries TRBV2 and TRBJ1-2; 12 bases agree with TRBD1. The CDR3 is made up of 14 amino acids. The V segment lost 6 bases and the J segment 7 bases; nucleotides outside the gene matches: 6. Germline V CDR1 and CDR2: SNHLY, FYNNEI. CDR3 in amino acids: CASRTGQGAGGYTF. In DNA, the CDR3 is TGTGCCAGCAGGACGGGACAGGGGGCAGGTGGCTACACCTTC. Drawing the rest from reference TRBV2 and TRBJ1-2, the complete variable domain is EPEVTQTPSHQVTQMGQEVILRCVPISNHLYFYWYRQILGQKVEFLVSFYNNEISEKSEIFDDQFSVERPDGSNFTLKIRSTKLEDSAMYFCASRTGQGAGGYTFGSGTRLTVV.

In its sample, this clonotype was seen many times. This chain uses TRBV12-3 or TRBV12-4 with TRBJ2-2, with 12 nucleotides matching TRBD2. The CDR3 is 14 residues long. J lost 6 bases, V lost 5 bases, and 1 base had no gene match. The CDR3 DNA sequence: TGTGCCAGCAGTCGGACTAGCGGGGCCGGGGAGCTGTTTTTT. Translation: CASSRTSGAGELFF.

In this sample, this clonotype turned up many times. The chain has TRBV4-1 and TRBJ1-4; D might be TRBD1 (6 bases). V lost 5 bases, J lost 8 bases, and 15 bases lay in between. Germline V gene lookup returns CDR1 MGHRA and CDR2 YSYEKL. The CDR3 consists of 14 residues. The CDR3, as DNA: TGCGCCAGCAGCTCTCTAATGGGGGCGGAAAAACTGTTTTTT. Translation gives CASSSLMGAEKLFF.